This TCR beta chain was profiled in a study of blood T cell repertoires in COVID-19. About the study: Some COVID-19 samples were acute and others convalescent; all came from the United States, Italy and Spain. PBMCs, B-cell-depleted T cells, or T cells provided the cDNA or gDNA that made up the material.

V shed 0 bases and J 2 bases; nucleotides not matched to a gene: 5. The V gene's germline CDR1 is SGHRS and CDR2 YFSETQ. The CDR3 loop spans 15 amino acids. Study processing details: Quantification of nucleated cells was approximated via reference gene primer amplification. Some clones are missing from TCRdb's copy, which holds only in-frame ones; the method was immunoSEQ multiplex PCR. Clone size and V and J calls were adopted from that table, with D and trimming inferred from the DNA. Of around 250,000 clones listed, more than 70% were seen once; the top ten hold 4.5% to 6.5%. This chain links TRBV5-1 with TRBJ2-7; 7 bases are a match to TRBD2. The sample consisted of peripheral blood. This clonotype originated in a man at least 80 years old with acute or convalescent COVID-19. The CDR3, as DNA: TGCGCCAGCAGCTTGGCCGCGGGAGAGGCCTACGAGCAGTACTTC. Its translation: CASSLAAGEAYEQYF.